This T cell receptor beta chain was profiled in a study of early T cells in non-severe SARS-CoV-2 infection. Overall study context: Chains stayed unpaired after sequencing of bulk RNA from unsorted whole blood.

As part of library construction, unique molecular identifiers were attached to individual cDNA molecules. One entry per CDR3 protein, called by TCRdb with MiXCR from the 5' RACE reads. In the table there are 35,000 to 50,000 distinct CDR3 sequences, around 5.4% of which are singletons. The sample holds many counts of this clonotype. V shed 3 bases and J 3 bases; nucleotides not matched to a gene: 4. This CDR3 is 14 amino acids long. Source: whole blood, taken at baseline. The TCR comes from an adult who was a healthcare worker with PCR-confirmed SARS-CoV-2 infection or an uninfected control (not recorded which). The chain carries TRBV12-3 or TRBV12-4 and TRBJ2-7; 8 bases align to TRBD2. The CDR3 DNA sequence: TGTGCCAGCAGTTTTCTAGCGGGCTACTACGAGCAGTACTTC. Its translation: CASSFLAGYYEQYF.